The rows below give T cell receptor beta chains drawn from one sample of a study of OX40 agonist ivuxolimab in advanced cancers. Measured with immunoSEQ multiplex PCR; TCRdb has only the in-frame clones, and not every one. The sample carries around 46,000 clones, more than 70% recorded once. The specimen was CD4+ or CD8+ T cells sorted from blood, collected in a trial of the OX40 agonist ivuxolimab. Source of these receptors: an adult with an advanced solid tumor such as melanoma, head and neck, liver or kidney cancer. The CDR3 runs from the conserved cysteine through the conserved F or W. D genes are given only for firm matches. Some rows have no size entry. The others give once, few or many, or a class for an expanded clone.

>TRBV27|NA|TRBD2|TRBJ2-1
CASSLSLAGSYNEQFF
TGTGCCAGCAGTTTATCTCTAGCGGGATCCTACAATGAGCAGTTCTTC
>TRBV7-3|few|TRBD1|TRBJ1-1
CASSLNPGGNTEAFF
TGTGCCAGCAGCTTAAACCCAGGGGGGAACACTGAAGCTTTCTTT
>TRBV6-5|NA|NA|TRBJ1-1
CASSFAGGGTEAFF
TGTGCCAGCAGTTTCGCGGGGGGCGGCACTGAAGCTTTCTTT
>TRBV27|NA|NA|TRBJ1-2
CASSKSGTGLYTF
TGTGCCAGCAGCAAATCGGGGACCGGATTATACACCTTC
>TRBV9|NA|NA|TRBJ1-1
CASSPRGEGLNTEAFF
TGTGCCAGCAGCCCTCGGGGGGAGGGCCTGAACACTGAAGCTTTCTTT
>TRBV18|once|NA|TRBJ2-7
CASSPPMERRDTIYEQYF
TGTGCCAGCTCACCACCGATGGAGAGGCGGGACACGATATACGAGCAGTACTTC
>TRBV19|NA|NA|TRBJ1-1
CASMGPINTEAFF
TGTGCCAGTATGGGCCCGATTAACACTGAAGCTTTCTTT
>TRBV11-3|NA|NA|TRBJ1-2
CASSLSRGGYGYTF
TGTGCCAGCAGCTTATCTCGGGGTGGCTATGGCTACACCTTC
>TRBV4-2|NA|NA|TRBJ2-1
CASSQYGGYNEQFF
TGTGCCAGCAGCCAATATGGCGGCTACAATGAGCAGTTCTTC
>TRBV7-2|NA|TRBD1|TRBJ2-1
CASRTAGGRAEQFF
TGTGCCAGCAGGACGGCAGGGGGCCGGGCTGAGCAGTTCTTC
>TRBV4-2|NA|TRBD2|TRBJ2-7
CASSLFPGTSASYEQYF
TGTGCCAGCAGCTTGTTCCCCGGAACTAGCGCCTCCTACGAGCAGTACTTC
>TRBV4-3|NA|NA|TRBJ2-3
CASSQEAGMGDTQYF
TGCGCCAGCAGCCAAGAGGCAGGGATGGGAGATACGCAGTATTTT
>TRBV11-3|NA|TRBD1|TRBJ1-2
CASSSVDRGIPYGYTF
TGTGCCAGCAGCTCCGTGGACAGGGGGATTCCTTATGGCTACACCTTC
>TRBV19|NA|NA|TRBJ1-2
CASSIPWAASNYGYTF
TGTGCCAGTAGTATACCCTGGGCTGCTTCCAACTATGGCTACACCTTC
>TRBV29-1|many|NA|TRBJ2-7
CSVEDRNRVVYEQYF
TGCAGCGTTGAAGATCGGAACAGGGTAGTCTACGAGCAGTACTTC
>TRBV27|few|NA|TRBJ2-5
CASSVDGLYQETQYF
TGTGCCAGCAGTGTCGACGGGCTGTACCAAGAGACCCAGTACTTC
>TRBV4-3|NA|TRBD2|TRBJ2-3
CASSQDSRSGGSTDTQYF
TGCGCCAGCAGCCAAGACTCTCGTAGTGGCGGGAGTACAGATACGCAGTATTTT
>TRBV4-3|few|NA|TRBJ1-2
CASSQVGDRAYGYTF
TGCGCCAGCAGCCAAGTGGGCGACAGAGCTTATGGCTACACCTTC
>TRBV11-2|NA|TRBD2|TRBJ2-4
CASSPPSGGDIQYF
TGTGCCAGCAGCCCGCCCTCCGGGGGGGACATTCAGTACTTC
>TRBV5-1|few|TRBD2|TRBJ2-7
CASSGTSGAVYEQYF
TGCGCCAGCAGCGGGACTAGCGGGGCTGTTTACGAGCAGTACTTC
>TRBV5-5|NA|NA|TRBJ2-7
CASSPPSPYEQYF
TGTGCCAGCAGCCCCCCCTCCCCCTACGAGCAGTACTTC
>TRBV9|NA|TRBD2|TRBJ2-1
CASSGNKLAGESYNEQFF
TGTGCCAGCAGCGGAAACAAACTAGCGGGAGAGTCCTACAATGAGCAGTTCTTC
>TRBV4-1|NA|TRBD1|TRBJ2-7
CASSQDTLQGFYEQYF
TGCGCCAGCAGCCAAGATACCCTACAGGGGTTCTACGAGCAGTACTTC
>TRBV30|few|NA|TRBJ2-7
CAWSVRRTVLTYEQYF
TGTGCCTGGAGTGTGAGACGAACAGTACTTACCTACGAGCAGTACTTC
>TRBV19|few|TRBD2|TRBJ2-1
CASSALPLPGLAGGYEQFF
TGTGCCAGTAGTGCTCTCCCCCTCCCGGGACTAGCGGGAGGTTATGAGCAGTTCTTC
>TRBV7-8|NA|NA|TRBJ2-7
CASSSGVSWDEQYF
TGTGCCAGCAGCTCGGGGGTTTCCTGGGACGAGCAGTACTTC
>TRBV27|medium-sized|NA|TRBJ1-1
CASSFGQGLEAFF
TGTGCCAGCAGTTTTGGGCAGGGCCTTGAAGCTTTCTTT
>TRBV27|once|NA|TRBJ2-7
CASSSGQPLGFEQYF
TGTGCCAGCAGTTCCGGACAGCCCCTAGGGTTCGAGCAGTACTTC
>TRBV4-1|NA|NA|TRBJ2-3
CASSPRQVSTDTQYF
TGCGCCAGCAGCCCTCGACAGGTTAGCACAGATACGCAGTATTTT
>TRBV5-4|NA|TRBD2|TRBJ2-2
CASSAGLAEGNTGELFF
TGTGCCAGCAGCGCGGGACTAGCGGAGGGGAACACCGGGGAGCTGTTTTTT
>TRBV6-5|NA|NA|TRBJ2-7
CASSYNGGSYEQYF
TGTGCCAGCAGTTATAACGGGGGCTCCTACGAGCAGTACTTC
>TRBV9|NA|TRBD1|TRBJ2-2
CASSVWTGGITGELFF
TGTGCCAGCAGCGTGTGGACAGGGGGCATCACCGGGGAGCTGTTTTTT
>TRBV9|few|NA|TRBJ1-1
CASSVGGGGNTEAFF
TGTGCCAGCAGCGTAGGAGGGGGGGGGAACACTGAAGCTTTCTTT
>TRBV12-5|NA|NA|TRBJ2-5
CASGLPTGSLETQYF
TGTGCTAGTGGTTTGCCAACGGGGTCATTGGAGACCCAGTACTTC
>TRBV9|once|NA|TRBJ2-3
CASSGGLLSTDTQYF
TGTGCCAGCAGCGGCGGACTTCTTAGCACAGATACGCAGTATTTT
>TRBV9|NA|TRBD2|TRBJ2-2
CASRGLAGGANTGELFF
TGTGCCAGCAGGGGACTAGCGGGAGGGGCGAACACCGGGGAGCTGTTTTTT
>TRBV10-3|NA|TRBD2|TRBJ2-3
CAISEKSGGATDTQYF
TGTGCCATCAGTGAGAAGAGCGGGGGGGCCACAGATACGCAGTATTTT
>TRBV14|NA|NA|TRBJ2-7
CASSPGADSVYEQYF
TGTGCCAGCAGCCCCGGCGCTGATTCGGTTTACGAGCAGTACTTC
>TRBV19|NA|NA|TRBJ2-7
CASSIGSYPYEQYF
TGTGCCAGTAGTATAGGCAGCTATCCCTACGAGCAGTACTTC
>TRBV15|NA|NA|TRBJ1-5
CATRAEWDSNQPQHF
TGTGCCACCAGAGCCGAGTGGGATAGCAATCAGCCCCAGCATTTT
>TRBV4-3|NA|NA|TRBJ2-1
CASSHGINEQFF
TGCGCCAGCAGCCATGGGATTAATGAGCAGTTCTTC
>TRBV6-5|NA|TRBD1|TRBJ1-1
CASSIQGIREEAFF
TGTGCCAGCAGTATACAGGGGATTAGAGAAGAAGCTTTCTTT
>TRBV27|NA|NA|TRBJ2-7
CASSLGPVIAVRSYEQYF
TGTGCCAGCAGTTTAGGTCCCGTCATAGCGGTGCGCTCCTACGAGCAGTACTTC
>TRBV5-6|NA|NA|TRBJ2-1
CASSSASSDYNEQFF
TGTGCCAGCAGCTCGGCATCTAGCGACTACAATGAGCAGTTCTTC
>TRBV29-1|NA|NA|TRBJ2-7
CSVTGLSGDYEQYF
TGCAGCGTGACGGGACTCTCCGGGGACTACGAGCAGTACTTC
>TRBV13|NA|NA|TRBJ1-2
CASSGGGRGYTF
TGTGCCAGCAGCGGGGGCGGTCGTGGCTACACCTTC
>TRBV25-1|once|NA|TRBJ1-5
CASSESGANQPQHF
TGTGCCAGCAGTGAATCAGGGGCAAATCAGCCCCAGCATTTT
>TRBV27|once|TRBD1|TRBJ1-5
CAIRDSNSNQPQHF
TGTGCCATCCGGGACAGCAATAGCAATCAGCCCCAGCATTTT
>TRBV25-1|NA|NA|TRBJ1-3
CASSAGNTIYF
TGTGCCAGCAGTGCAGGAAACACCATATATTTT